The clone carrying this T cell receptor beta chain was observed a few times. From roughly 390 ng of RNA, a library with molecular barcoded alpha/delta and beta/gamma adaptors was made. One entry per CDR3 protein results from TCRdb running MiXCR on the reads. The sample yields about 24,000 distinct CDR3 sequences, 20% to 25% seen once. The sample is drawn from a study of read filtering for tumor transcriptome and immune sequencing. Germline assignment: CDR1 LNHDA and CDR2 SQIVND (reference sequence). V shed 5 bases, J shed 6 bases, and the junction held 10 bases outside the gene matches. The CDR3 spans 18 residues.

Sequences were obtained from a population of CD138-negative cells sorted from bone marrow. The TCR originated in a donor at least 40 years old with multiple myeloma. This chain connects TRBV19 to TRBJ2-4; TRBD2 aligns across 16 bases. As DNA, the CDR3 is TGTGCCAGTAGTCCCATGGGACTAGCGGGGGGGCCCGGAAACATTCAGTACTTC. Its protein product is CASSPMGLAGGPGNIQYF.